This T cell receptor beta chain is drawn from a study of a mutant IDH1 vaccine in newly diagnosed glioma. V was shortened by 7 bases and J by 2 bases, with 23 bases between the two germline ends. Germline V gives CDR1 SNHLY, CDR2 FYNNEI. CDR3 size: 17 residues. With regard to this clone: Its target is unknown.

This table comes from immunoSEQ multiplex PCR, and its TCRdb copy is limited to in-frame clones, with some not included. The repertoire holds under 50,000 clones, with 75% to 95% as singletons. Time point reported: week 23, last vaccination. Vaccination comprised doses that each held 300 ug of mutant IDH1 20-mer peptide, plus topical imiquimod. The receptor was isolated from a man aged 45 to 65 with glioma. The genes are TRBV2 and TRBJ1-1, with D possibly being TRBD1 (5 bases). The material sequenced was PBMCs, taken from a glioma patient whose treatment included an IDH1 peptide vaccine. As DNA, the CDR3 is TGTGCCAGCACCCTTGGGGGTCGCCGTTCACTTAACACTGAAGCTTTCTTT. Its translation: CASTLGGRRSLNTEAFF.